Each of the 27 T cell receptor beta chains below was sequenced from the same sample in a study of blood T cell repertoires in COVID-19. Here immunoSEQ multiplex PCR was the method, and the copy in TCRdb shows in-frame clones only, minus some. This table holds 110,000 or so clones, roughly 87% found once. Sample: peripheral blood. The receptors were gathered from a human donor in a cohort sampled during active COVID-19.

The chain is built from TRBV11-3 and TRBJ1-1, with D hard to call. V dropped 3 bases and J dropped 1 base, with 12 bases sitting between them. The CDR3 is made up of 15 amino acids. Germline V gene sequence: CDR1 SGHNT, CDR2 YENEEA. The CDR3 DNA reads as TGTGCCAGCAGCTTGGACGGAGGCCGGAACACTGAAGCTTTCTTT. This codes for CASSLDGGRNTEAFF.

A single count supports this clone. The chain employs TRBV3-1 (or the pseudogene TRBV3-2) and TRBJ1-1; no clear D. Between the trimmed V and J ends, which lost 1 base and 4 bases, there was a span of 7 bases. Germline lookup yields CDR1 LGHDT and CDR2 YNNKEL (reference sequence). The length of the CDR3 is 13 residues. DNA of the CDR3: TGTGCCAGCAGCCAAGGGAGTTCCACTGAAGCTTTCTTT. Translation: CASSQGSSTEAFF.

The CDR3 bases are TGTGCCAGCAGCCCCAGACAGGGTAACACTGAAGCTTTCTTT. Its translation is CASSPRQGNTEAFF. J is TRBJ1-1 and V is TRBV7-2, with 7 bases fitting TRBD1. The V gene's germline CDR1 is SGHTA and CDR2 FQGNSA. The V gene end was trimmed by 5 bases and the J gene end by 2 bases; junction bases not matched to a gene: 5. The CDR3 consists of 14 residues.

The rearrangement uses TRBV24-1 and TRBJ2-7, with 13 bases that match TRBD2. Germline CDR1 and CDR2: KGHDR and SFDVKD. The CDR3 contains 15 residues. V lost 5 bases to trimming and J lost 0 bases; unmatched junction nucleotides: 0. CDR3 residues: CATSGTSGSSYEQYF. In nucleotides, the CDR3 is TGTGCCACCAGTGGGACTAGCGGGAGCTCCTACGAGCAGTACTTC.

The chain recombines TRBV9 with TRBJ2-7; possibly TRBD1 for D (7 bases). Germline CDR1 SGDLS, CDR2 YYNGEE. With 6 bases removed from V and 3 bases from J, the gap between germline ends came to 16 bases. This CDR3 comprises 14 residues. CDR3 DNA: TGTGCCAGCACGCAGGGGGGTACGGACTACGAGCAGTACTTC. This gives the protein CASTQGGTDYEQYF.

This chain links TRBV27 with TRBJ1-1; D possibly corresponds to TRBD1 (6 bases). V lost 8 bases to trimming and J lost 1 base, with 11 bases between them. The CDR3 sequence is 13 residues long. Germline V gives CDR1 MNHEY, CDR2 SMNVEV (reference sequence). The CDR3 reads CASSRTANTEAFF. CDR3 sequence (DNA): TGTGCCAGCTCCAGGACAGCGAACACTGAAGCTTTCTTT.

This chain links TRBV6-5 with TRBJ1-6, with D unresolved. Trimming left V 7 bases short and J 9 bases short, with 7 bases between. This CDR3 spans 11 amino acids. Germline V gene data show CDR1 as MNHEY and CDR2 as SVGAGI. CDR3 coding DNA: TGTGCCAGCAACGAGATTTCACCCCTCCACTTT. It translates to CASNEISPLHF.

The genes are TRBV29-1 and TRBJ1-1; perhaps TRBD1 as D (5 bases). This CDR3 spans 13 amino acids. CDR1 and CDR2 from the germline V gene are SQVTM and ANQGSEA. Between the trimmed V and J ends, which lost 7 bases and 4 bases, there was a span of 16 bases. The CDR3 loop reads CSGGVGEGTEAFF. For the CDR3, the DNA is TGCAGCGGTGGGGTAGGGGAGGGCACTGAAGCTTTCTTT.

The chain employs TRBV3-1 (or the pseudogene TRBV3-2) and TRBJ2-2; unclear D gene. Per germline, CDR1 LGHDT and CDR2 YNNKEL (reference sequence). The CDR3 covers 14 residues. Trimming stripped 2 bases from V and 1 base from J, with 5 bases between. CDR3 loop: CASSQNRNTGELFF. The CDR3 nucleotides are TGTGCCAGCAGCCAAAACAGGAACACCGGGGAGCTGTTTTTT.

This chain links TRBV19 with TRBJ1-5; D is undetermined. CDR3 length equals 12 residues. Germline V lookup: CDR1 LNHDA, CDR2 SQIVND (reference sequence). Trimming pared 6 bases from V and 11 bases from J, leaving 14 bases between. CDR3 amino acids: CASRSPLLAQHF. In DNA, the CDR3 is TGTGCCAGTAGAAGCCCACTTCTCGCCCAGCATTTT. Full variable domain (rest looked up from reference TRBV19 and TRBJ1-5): DGGITQSPKYLFRKEGQNVTLSCEQNLNHDAMYWYRQDPGQGLRLIYYSQIVNDFQKGDIAEGYSVSREKKESFPLTVTSAQKNPTAFYLCASRSPLLAQHFGDGTRLSIL.

CDR3 in DNA: TGTGCCAGCAACCTACAGGGAAATTCAGGCACAGATACGCAGTATTTT. The encoded protein is CASNLQGNSGTDTQYF. The V and J genes are TRBV2 and TRBJ2-3; tentative D call: TRBD1 (6 bases). V dropped 7 bases and J dropped 1 base, with 18 bases sitting between them. The CDR3 has 16 residues. Germline values: CDR1 SNHLY, CDR2 FYNNEI. Combining the CDR3 with reference TRBV2 and TRBJ2-3 gives the whole variable domain EPEVTQTPSHQVTQMGQEVILRCVPISNHLYFYWYRQILGQKVEFLVSFYNNEISEKSEIFDDQFSVERPDGSNFTLKIRSTKLEDSAMYFCASNLQGNSGTDTQYFGPGTRLTVL.

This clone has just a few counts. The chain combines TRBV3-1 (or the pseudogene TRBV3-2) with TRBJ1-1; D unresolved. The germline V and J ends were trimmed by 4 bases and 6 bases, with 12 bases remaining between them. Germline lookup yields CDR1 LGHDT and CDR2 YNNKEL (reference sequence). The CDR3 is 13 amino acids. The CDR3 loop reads CASSRGGNSEAFF. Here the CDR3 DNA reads TGTGCCAGCAGCCGGGGAGGAAATTCTGAAGCTTTCTTT.

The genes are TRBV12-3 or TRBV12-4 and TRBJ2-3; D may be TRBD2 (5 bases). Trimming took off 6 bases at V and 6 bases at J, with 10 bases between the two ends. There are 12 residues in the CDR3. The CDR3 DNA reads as TGTGCCAGCAGCCACCGAGGGGATACGCAGTATTTT. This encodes CASSHRGDTQYF.

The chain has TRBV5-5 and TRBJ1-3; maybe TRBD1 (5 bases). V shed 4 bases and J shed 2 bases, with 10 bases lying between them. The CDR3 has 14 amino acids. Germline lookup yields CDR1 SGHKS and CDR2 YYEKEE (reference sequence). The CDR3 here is CASSLAGTGNTIYF. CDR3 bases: TGTGCCAGCAGCCTTGCAGGGACTGGAAACACCATATATTTT.

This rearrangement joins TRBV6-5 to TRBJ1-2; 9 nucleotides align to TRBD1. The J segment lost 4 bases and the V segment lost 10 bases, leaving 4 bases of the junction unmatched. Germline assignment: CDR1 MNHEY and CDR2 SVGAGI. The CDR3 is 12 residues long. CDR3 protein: CATGTGSYGYTF. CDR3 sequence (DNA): TGTGCCACCGGGACAGGGAGCTATGGCTACACCTTC.

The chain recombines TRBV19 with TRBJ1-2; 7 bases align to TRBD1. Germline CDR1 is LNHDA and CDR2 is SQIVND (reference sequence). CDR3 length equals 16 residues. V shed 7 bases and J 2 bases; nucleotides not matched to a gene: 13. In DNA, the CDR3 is TGTGCCAGTACCACCGGGACAGCCAATAACAACTATGGCTACACCTTC. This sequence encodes CASTTGTANNNYGYTF.

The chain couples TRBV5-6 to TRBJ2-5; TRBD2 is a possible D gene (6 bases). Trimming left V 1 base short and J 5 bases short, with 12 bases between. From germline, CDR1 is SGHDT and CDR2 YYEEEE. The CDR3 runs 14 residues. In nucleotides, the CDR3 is TGTGCCAGCAGCTTGTACGGGGCGGGGGAGACCCAGTACTTC. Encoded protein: CASSLYGAGETQYF.

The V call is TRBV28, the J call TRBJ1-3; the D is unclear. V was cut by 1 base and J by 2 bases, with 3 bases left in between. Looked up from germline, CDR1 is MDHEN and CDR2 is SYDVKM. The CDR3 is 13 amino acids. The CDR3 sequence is CASSLSAGNTIYF. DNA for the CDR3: TGTGCCAGCAGTTTATCCGCTGGAAACACCATATATTTT.

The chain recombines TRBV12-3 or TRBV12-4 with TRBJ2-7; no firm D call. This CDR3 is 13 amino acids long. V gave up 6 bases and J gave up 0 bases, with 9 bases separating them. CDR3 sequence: CASSPRSSYEQYF. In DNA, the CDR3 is TGTGCCAGCAGCCCTAGGAGCTCCTACGAGCAGTACTTC.

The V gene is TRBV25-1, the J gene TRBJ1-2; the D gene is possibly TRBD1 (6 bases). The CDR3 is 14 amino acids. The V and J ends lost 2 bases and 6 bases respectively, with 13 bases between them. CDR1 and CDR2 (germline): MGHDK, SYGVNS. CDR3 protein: CASSERAGADGYTF. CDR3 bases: TGTGCCAGCAGTGAACGGGCAGGGGCGGATGGCTACACCTTC.

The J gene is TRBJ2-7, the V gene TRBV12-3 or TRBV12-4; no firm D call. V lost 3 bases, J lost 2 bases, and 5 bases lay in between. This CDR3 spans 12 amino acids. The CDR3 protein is CASSFQTYEQYF. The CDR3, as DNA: TGTGCCAGCAGTTTTCAAACCTACGAGCAGTACTTC.

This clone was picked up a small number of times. The CDR3 here is CASSSGLPRTDTQYF. The DNA of the CDR3 is TGCGCCAGCAGCTCTGGACTACCTCGCACAGATACGCAGTATTTT. V usage is TRBV5-1 and J usage is TRBJ2-3; D is possibly TRBD2 (6 bases). This CDR3 contains 15 residues. Trimming left V 3 bases short and J 1 base short, with 12 bases between. CDR1 SGHRS and CDR2 YFSETQ come from the germline V gene.

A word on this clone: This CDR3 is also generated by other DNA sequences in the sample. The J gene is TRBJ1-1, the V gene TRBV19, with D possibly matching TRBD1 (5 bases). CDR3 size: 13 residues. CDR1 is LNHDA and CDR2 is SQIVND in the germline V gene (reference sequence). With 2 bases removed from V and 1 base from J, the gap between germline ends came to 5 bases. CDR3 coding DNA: TGTGCCAGTAGTATACAGGGGAACACTGAAGCTTTCTTT. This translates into CASSIQGNTEAFF.

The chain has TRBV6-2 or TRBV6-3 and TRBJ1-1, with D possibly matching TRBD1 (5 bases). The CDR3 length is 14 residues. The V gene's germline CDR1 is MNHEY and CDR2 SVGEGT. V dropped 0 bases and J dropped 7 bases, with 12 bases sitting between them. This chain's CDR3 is CASSYSREVGEAFF. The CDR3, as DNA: TGTGCCAGCAGTTACTCCAGGGAAGTGGGTGAAGCTTTCTTT.

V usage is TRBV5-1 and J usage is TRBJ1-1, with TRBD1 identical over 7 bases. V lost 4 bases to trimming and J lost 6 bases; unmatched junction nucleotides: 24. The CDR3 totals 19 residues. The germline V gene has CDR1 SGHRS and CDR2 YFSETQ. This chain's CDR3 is CASSPGSFTGAIGNPEAFF. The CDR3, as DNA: TGCGCCAGCAGCCCAGGGAGCTTCACAGGGGCGATAGGTAATCCTGAAGCTTTCTTT.

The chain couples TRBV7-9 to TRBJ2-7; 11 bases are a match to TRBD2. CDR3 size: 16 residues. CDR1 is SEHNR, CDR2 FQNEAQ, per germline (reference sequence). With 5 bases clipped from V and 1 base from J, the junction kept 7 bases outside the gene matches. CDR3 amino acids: CASSRRGLAASYEQYF. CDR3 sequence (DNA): TGTGCCAGCAGCCGTCGGGGACTAGCGGCTTCCTACGAGCAGTACTTC.

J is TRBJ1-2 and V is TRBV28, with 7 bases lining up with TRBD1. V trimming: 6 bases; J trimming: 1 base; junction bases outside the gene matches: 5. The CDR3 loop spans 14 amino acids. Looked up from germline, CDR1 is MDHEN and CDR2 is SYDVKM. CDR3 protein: CASRTGTYNYGYTF. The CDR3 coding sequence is TGTGCCAGCAGGACAGGGACCTATAACTATGGCTACACCTTC.